This entry lists 13 T cell receptor beta chains sequenced from one sample in a study of T cell responses to AZD1222 COVID-19 vaccine. Measured with immunoSEQ multiplex PCR; TCRdb has only the in-frame clones, and not every one. The sample lists roughly 180,000 clones; 90% to 95% were seen once. The sample consisted of peripheral blood, taken on day 0 of AZD1222 vaccination. The receptors were sampled from an adult in good health.

This sequence joins TRBV5-4 and TRBJ1-2; unclear D gene. There are 12 residues in the CDR3. Deletions cut 0 bases from V and 4 bases from J, with 4 bases between. CDR1 is SGHNT, CDR2 YYREEE, per germline (reference sequence). The CDR3 nucleotides are TGTGCCAGCAGCTTGGGTTCCTATGGCTACACCTTC. This codes for CASSLGSYGYTF.

Turning to this clone: In the same sample, other DNA sequences code for this CDR3. The chain uses TRBV5-4 and TRBJ2-5; D not resolved. Germline CDR1 SGHNT, CDR2 YYREEE (reference sequence). Trimming removed 5 bases at V and 2 bases at J, with 10 bases between. This CDR3 spans 13 amino acids. In DNA form, the CDR3 reads TGTGCCAGCAGGCCGGACGGGCAAGAGACCCAGTACTTC. This codes for CASRPDGQETQYF.

The J gene is TRBJ2-7, the V gene TRBV11-2, with 10 bases that match TRBD1. CDR1 is SGHAT, CDR2 FQNNGV, per germline. With V trimmed by 6 bases and J by 2 bases, 4 bases remained unmatched. The CDR3 is made up of 14 amino acids. The CDR3 protein is CASSSGTGAYEQYF. For the CDR3, the DNA is TGTGCCAGCAGTTCCGGGACAGGGGCCTACGAGCAGTACTTC.

J is TRBJ1-1 and V is TRBV5-6; D is uncertain. Germline V gives CDR1 SGHDT, CDR2 YYEEEE. Trimming left V 0 bases short and J 7 bases short, with 13 bases between. CDR3 length: 14 amino acids. DNA of the CDR3: TGTGCCAGCAGCTTGGCGGGAGTTGGCCTTGAAGCTTTCTTT. Translated, it gives CASSLAGVGLEAFF.

The chain is built from TRBV18 and TRBJ2-7; the D is unclear. V shed 3 bases and J shed 0 bases, with 12 bases lying between them. The CDR3 sequence is 15 residues long. The V gene's germline CDR1 is KGHSH and CDR2 LQKENI. The CDR3 DNA sequence: TGTGCCAGCTCACCCTATTCGGGCCGCTCCTACGAGCAGTACTTC. This translates into CASSPYSGRSYEQYF.

This chain connects TRBV3-1 (or the pseudogene TRBV3-2) to TRBJ2-1; D perhaps matches TRBD2 (6 bases). This CDR3 has 15 amino acids. Trimming left V 1 base short and J 4 bases short, with 11 bases between. The germline V gene encodes CDR1 LGHDT and CDR2 YNNKEL (reference sequence). The CDR3 region has the DNA TGTGCCAGCAGCCAAGCCAGCGGGCTATACAATGAGCAGTTCTTC. This gives the protein CASSQASGLYNEQFF.

The V and J genes are TRBV5-6 and TRBJ1-1; 9 bases fit TRBD1. From germline, CDR1 is SGHDT and CDR2 YYEEEE. The CDR3 covers 14 residues. Trimming took 3 bases from V and 1 from J; bases not matched to a gene: 1. The CDR3 loop is CASSWGQGNTEAFF. In DNA, the CDR3 is TGTGCCAGCAGCTGGGGACAGGGGAACACTGAAGCTTTCTTT. Full variable domain (missing parts from reference TRBV5-6 and TRBJ1-1): DAGVTQSPTHLIKTRGQQVTLRCSPKSGHDTVSWYQQALGQGPQFIFQYYEEEERQRGNFPDRFSGHQFPNYSSELNVNALLLGDSALYLCASSWGQGNTEAFFGQGTRLTVV.

The chain has TRBV28 and TRBJ1-2; weak D call: TRBD1 (6 bases). CDR3 length: 14 amino acids. Germline V CDR1 and CDR2: MDHEN, SYDVKM. Trimming shortened V by 3 bases and J by 4 bases, and 12 bases separated the two germline ends. CDR3 region: CASSLKGGGYGYTF. CDR3 nucleotide sequence: TGTGCCAGCAGTTTGAAAGGGGGTGGCTATGGCTACACCTTC.

The CDR3 sequence is CASSLMAGTGKENEQFF. CDR3 in DNA: TGTGCCAGCAGCTTAATGGCGGGGACAGGGAAGGAAAATGAGCAGTTCTTC. The V and J genes are TRBV7-3 and TRBJ2-1; 9 bases line up with TRBD1. J gave up 7 bases and V 1 base, and 11 bases lay outside the gene matches. CDR3 length equals 17 residues. Germline assignment: CDR1 SGHTA and CDR2 FQGTGA.

J is TRBJ1-1 and V is TRBV14; D is unclear. The CDR3 spans 13 residues. Germline V gene lookup returns CDR1 SGHDN and CDR2 FVKESK. Trimming left V 6 bases short and J 0 bases short, with 8 bases between. CDR3 DNA sequence: TGTGCCAGCAGACTGGGAGTGAACACTGAAGCTTTCTTT. Its protein product is CASRLGVNTEAFF.

The V gene is TRBV7-9, the J gene TRBJ1-4; D unclear. This CDR3 is built from 11 residues. The ends were cut back, 5 bases at V and 8 bases at J, with 6 bases in the middle. The V gene's germline CDR1 is SEHNR and CDR2 FQNEAQ (reference sequence). CDR3 DNA sequence: TGTGCCAGCAGCCCCGCGGAAAAACTGTTTTTT. Encoded protein: CASSPAEKLFF.

V is TRBV6-2 or TRBV6-3 and J is TRBJ1-5; TRBD1 matches 7 bases. The CDR3 length is 15 residues. CDR1 and CDR2 (germline): MNHEY, SVGEGT. The J segment lost 5 bases and the V segment lost 5 bases, leaving 9 bases of the junction unmatched. This CDR3 reads CASSTQGGVDQPQHF. DNA for the CDR3: TGTGCCAGCAGTACTCAGGGGGGGGTAGATCAGCCCCAGCATTTT.

In the case of this clone: One end of the junction is discordant with germline, which a read error may explain. The chain joins TRBV5-1 to TRBJ2-7; no definite D call. The CDR3 runs 15 residues. Germline V gene data show CDR1 as SGHRS and CDR2 as YFSETQ. The CDR3: CASSLSTSPSDEQYF. The CDR3 DNA sequence: TGCGCCAGCAGCTTGTCTACTTCCCCCTCCGACGAGCAGTACTTC.